These T cell receptor beta chains were read from a single sample in a study of human T cells and chemical hapten exposure. TCRdb analysed the RACE reads with MiXCR anew, one entry per CDR3 protein. The data contain over 80,000 distinct CDR3 sequences, about a tenth of them singletons. Sequencing was performed on whole blood, taken in connection with sensitization to the hapten diphenylcyclopropenone (DPC). The receptors here all came from a woman aged 25-40 years with alopecia areata. Some clones in this sample may be carry-over from other donors' samples. The CDR3 runs from the conserved cysteine through the conserved F or W. D genes are given only for firm matches. Not every row has a clone size; where given, it reads once, few, many or a size class.

v_call	j_call	clone_size	d_call	cdr3_aa	cdr3_nt
TRBV7-9	TRBJ2-7	many	TRBD1	CASSTGTGFRSYEQYF	TGTGCCAGCAGCACCGGGACAGGGTTTAGATCCTACGAGCAGTACTTC
TRBV28	TRBJ1-5	-	TRBD1	CACGQGAIQPQHF	TGTGCCTGCGGACAGGGGGCTATTCAGCCCCAGCATTTT
TRBV18	TRBJ1-4	many	-	CASSPFRDNEKLFF	TGTGCCAGCTCACCATTCAGAGATAATGAAAAACTGTTTTTT
TRBV27	TRBJ1-1	-	-	CASSLSGGRTEAFF	TGTGCCAGCAGTTTATCAGGGGGAAGAACTGAAGCTTTCTTT
TRBV3-1	TRBJ1-1	-	TRBD1	CASSQDGDRGEAFF	TGTGCCAGCAGCCAAGATGGGGACAGGGGTGAAGCTTTCTTT
TRBV28	TRBJ2-3	few	-	CASSLLGGRRTDTQYF	TGTGCCAGCAGTTTATTGGGGGGCAGGAGGACAGATACGCAGTATTTT
TRBV12-3/TRBV12-4	TRBJ2-5	many	TRBD1	CASSLQDRAGETQYF	TGTGCCAGCAGTTTACAGGACAGGGCGGGAGAGACCCAGTACTTC
TRBV12-3/TRBV12-4	TRBJ2-1	-	-	CASSLFSEQFF	TGTGCCAGCAGTTTATTCAGTGAGCAGTTCTTC
TRBV4-1	TRBJ2-3	many	TRBD1	CASSLGQKPSTDTQYF	TGCGCCAGCAGCTTGGGACAGAAGCCTAGCACAGATACGCAGTATTTT
TRBV12-3/TRBV12-4	TRBJ1-1	-	-	CASSLGALTEAFF	TGTGCCAGCAGTTTGGGGGCTCTGACTGAAGCTTTCTTT
TRBV4-3	TRBJ1-4	-	-	CASSQGLVTNEKLFF	TGCGCCAGCAGCCAAGGACTAGTGACTAATGAAAAACTGTTTTTT
TRBV29-1	TRBJ2-1	-	-	CSVERETISYNEQFF	TGCAGCGTTGAACGGGAGACCATCTCCTACAATGAGCAGTTCTTC
TRBV6-4	TRBJ2-1	-	TRBD2	CASSRREEPYNEQFF	TGTGCCAGCAGTCGACGGGAGGAACCTTACAATGAGCAGTTCTTC
TRBV20-1	TRBJ2-5	few	TRBD2	CSATETSGAQETQYF	TGCAGTGCCACCGAGACTAGCGGGGCTCAAGAGACCCAGTACTTC
TRBV27	TRBJ1-6	few	-	CASSFGGATSPLHF	TGTGCCAGCAGTTTCGGGGGGGCGACTTCACCCCTCCACTTT